These T cell receptor beta chains were read from a single sample in a study of cytomegalovirus exposure and HLA in healthy donors. The protocol was immunoSEQ multiplex PCR, while the TCRdb copy is restricted to in-frame clones and leaves out a portion. The sample contains 90,000 to 100,000 clones, around 80% of which appear only once. What was sequenced was PBMCs. The receptors were gathered from a young man in good health and CMV-seronegative. Each CDR3 is given with its conserved first and last residue. The D gene is left open where the match is weak. Part of the rows lack a size; the others show once, few, many or a class for expanded clones.

D	size	V	J	CDR3	DNA
.	.	TRBV5-1	TRBJ1-2	CASSLGGGYGYTF	TGCGCCAGCAGCTTGGGAGGGGGCTATGGCTACACCTTC
.	.	TRBV6-6	TRBJ1-1	CASSLQGNTEAFF	TGTGCCAGCAGCCTACAGGGGAACACTGAAGCTTTCTTT
TRBD1	few	TRBV28	TRBJ2-3	CASRRQGSDTQYF	TGTGCCAGCAGAAGACAGGGCTCAGATACGCAGTATTTT
TRBD2	.	TRBV18	TRBJ2-1	CASSPGALAGGFNEQFF	TGTGCCAGCTCACCCGGGGCCTTAGCGGGGGGTTTCAATGAGCAGTTCTTC
.	few	TRBV6-5	TRBJ2-1	CASSYHSLELYNEQFF	TGTGCCAGCAGTTACCACTCTTTGGAGCTTTACAATGAGCAGTTCTTC
TRBD1	few	TRBV28	TRBJ1-2	CASSPPGQGSRGYTF	TGTGCCAGCAGTCCCCCGGGACAGGGTTCGAGGGGCTACACCTTC
.	.	TRBV5-8	TRBJ1-2	CASSLLGAYGYTF	TGTGCCAGCAGCTTGTTGGGGGCCTATGGCTACACCTTC
TRBD2	once	TRBV9	TRBJ2-3	CASSAAFLAGGTDTQYF	TGTGCCAGCAGCGCCGCCTTTCTAGCGGGGGGCACAGATACGCAGTATTTT
.	.	TRBV4-1	TRBJ1-5	CASSQGVSPSNQPQHF	TGCGCCAGCAGCCAGGGAGTTTCCCCAAGCAATCAGCCCCAGCATTTT
.	.	TRBV6-5	TRBJ2-3	CASSGGSDTQYF	TGTGCCTCTAGTGGGGGGTCAGATACGCAGTATTTT
.	.	TRBV7-2	TRBJ2-1	CASSSGTGLNEQFF	TGTGCCAGCAGCTCCGGTACAGGGTTAAATGAGCAGTTCTTC
.	.	TRBV7-8	TRBJ2-2	CASSPTGQGTGELFF	TGTGCCAGCAGCCCAACCGGGCAGGGCACCGGGGAGCTGTTTTTT
TRBD1	.	TRBV7-8	TRBJ2-7	CASTSPLRDREYEQYF	TGTGCCAGCACCTCACCCCTCCGGGACAGGGAGTACGAGCAGTACTTC
TRBD1	few	TRBV7-9	TRBJ2-2	CASRGQDSNTGELFF	TGTGCCAGCAGGGGACAGGATTCGAACACCGGGGAGCTGTTTTTT
.	.	TRBV27	TRBJ1-2	CASSLQGNYGYTF	TGTGCCAGCAGTCTTCAGGGGAACTATGGCTACACCTTC
.	.	TRBV5-1	TRBJ2-7	CASSPGFNSYEQYF	TGCGCCAGCAGCCCCGGGTTTAACTCCTACGAGCAGTACTTC
.	few	TRBV6-1	TRBJ1-5	CASSEAGGGNQPQHF	TGTGCCAGCAGTGAAGCTGGGGGGGGGAATCAGCCCCAGCATTTT